This T cell receptor (beta chain) emerged from a study of T cell repertoires in cytomegalovirus infection. Across the whole study: Public signatures in TCR beta pointed to CMV infection and matching HLA type. Whole-study results and caveats: HLA-C-restricted, CMV-specific TCR beta clonotypes were dominant ex vivo.

From the reads, TCRdb called clonotypes with MiXCR, one entry per CDR3 protein. The sample records fewer than 550,000 distinct CDR3 sequences, less than 30% being singletons. This clonotype has ten or more counts. Antigen specificity is unknown. Germline assignment: CDR1 SGHTA and CDR2 FQGNSA. Trimming removed 3 bases at V and 1 base at J, with 10 bases between. The CDR3 sequence is 15 residues long. Sequenced input: PBMCs. This chain links TRBV7-2 with TRBJ1-5; TRBD1 is a possible D gene (5 bases). The source is a human donor in good health (CMV status not recorded). Some clones in this sample may be carry-over from other donors' samples. This chain's CDR3 is CASSLGVRSNQPQHF. CDR3 DNA: TGTGCCAGCAGCTTGGGGGTGAGGAGCAATCAGCCCCAGCATTTT.